This T cell receptor (beta chain) was sequenced in a study of OX40 agonist ivuxolimab in advanced cancers. As for the study in general: Treatment received earlier with anti-PD-1, anti-PD-L1 or anti-CTLA-4 agents was allowed, and more than 30% had some. Partial responses were seen in three patients, one with hepatocellular carcinoma and two with cutaneous melanoma. General study points: The specificity for antigen of the expanded peripheral T cells was not determined. Circulating CD4+ and CD8+ T cells showed clonal expansion by week 6 at 0.1 to 3.0 mg/kg.

Method: immunoSEQ multiplex PCR; TCRdb's copy keeps in-frame clones and lacks some. The sample records about 67,000 clones, around 80% being singletons. A remark on this clone: The antigen remains undetermined.

CDR1 is LGHNA, CDR2 YNFKEQ, per germline. V dropped 0 bases and J dropped 5; count of bases not matched to a gene: 10. The length of the CDR3 is 18 residues. This chain links TRBV4-2 with TRBJ1-4; 9 positions match TRBD1. The source was CD4+ or CD8+ T cells sorted from blood, collected in a trial of the OX40 agonist ivuxolimab. The receptor comes from an adult with an advanced solid tumor such as melanoma, head and neck, liver or kidney cancer. CDR3 in DNA: TGTGCCAGCAGCCAAGATTACGGGACAGGGATTTCCAATGAAAAACTGTTTTTT. Its protein is CASSQDYGTGISNEKLFF.